This T cell receptor (beta chain) originates from a study of cytomegalovirus exposure and HLA in healthy donors. Overall study: The use of the same platform for the 90 to 150 validation repertoires and the 600 to 700 first-cohort repertoires was reported by a later analysis. The study, taken as a whole, reports: First-cohort TCR clusters tended to co-occur in the roughly 130 validation repertoires, a later analysis found. The classifier reportedly diagnosed cytomegalovirus status with high sensitivity and specificity. The study labeled 150 or so TCR beta chains cytomegalovirus-associated.

As regards this clone: Its antigen is currently unknown.

The repertoire was sequenced with immunoSEQ multiplex PCR; TCRdb's copy has only in-frame clones and lacks some. The data show about 260,000 clones, roughly 91% seen once. Sequencing was carried out using PBMCs. This TCR derives from a woman in her 30s in good health and CMV-seronegative.

The chain's CDR3 is CASSLSLAGGLSYEQYF. The CDR3 coding sequence is TGTGCCAGCAGCTTATCCCTAGCGGGAGGACTCTCCTACGAGCAGTACTTC. This chain uses TRBV7-9 with TRBJ2-7; 11 bases map to TRBD2. CDR3 length: 17 residues. Germline CDR1 and CDR2: SEHNR and FQNEAQ (reference sequence). The V and J ends lost 2 bases and 0 bases, in that order; junction bases with no gene match: 6.